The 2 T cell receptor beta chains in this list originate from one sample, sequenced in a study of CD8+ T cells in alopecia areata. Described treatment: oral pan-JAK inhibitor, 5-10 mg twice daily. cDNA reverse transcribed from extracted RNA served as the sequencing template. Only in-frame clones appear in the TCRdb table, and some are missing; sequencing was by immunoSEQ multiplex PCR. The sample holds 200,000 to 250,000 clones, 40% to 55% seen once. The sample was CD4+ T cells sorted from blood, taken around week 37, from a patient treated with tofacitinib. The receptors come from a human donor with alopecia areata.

The CDR3 coding sequence is TGCAGCGTTTGGGGTGGGGGCCGACACCAAGAGACCCAGTACTTC. This sequence encodes CSVWGGGRHQETQYF. The chain recombines TRBV29-1 with TRBJ2-5; D is perhaps TRBD1 (6 bases). V lost 5 bases and J lost 0, with 16 bases in between. From germline, CDR1 is SQVTM and CDR2 ANQGSEA. The CDR3 contains 15 residues.

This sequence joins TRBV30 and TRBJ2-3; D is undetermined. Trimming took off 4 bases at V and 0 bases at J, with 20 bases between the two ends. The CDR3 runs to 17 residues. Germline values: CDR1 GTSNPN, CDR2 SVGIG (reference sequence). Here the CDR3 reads CAWIPPLGLASTDTQYF. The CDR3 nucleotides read TGTGCCTGGATCCCGCCCCTCGGTTTGGCTAGCACAGATACGCAGTATTTT.